Listed here is a single T cell receptor beta chain. Its binding antigen is unknown. No quality values exist for individual bases; no much larger clone is one base distant. This entry is derived from a study of blood T cell repertoires in COVID-19 (dated by TCRdb to 2018 to 2020). For context, the study as a whole: Samples covering the acute and convalescent phases of COVID-19 were provided by collaborators in the United States, Italy and Spain. Where available, HLA class I and class II types were taken from metadata supplied by the sample provider and were not determined by assay-based typing. The material from the prospective study consisted of cDNA or gDNA derived from T cells, B-cell-depleted T cells, or PBMCs. The sample metadata nearly always contained a de-identified subject ID, COVID-19 status, age in years and sex. A freely available public database, intended as a resource for researchers studying the immune response to SARS-CoV-2, is where the repertoires were released. Deeply sampled blood TCRbeta repertoires from subjects exposed to, actively infected with, or recovered from COVID-19 were included in the dataset. Samples came from the ongoing ImmuneRACE study (first 160 participants) plus 1,254 subjects from 6 global collaborators. Study-level results and caveats: Clinical and demographic metadata were provided uncurated, with the amount varying by source and participant.

TCRbeta CDR3 regions were amplified from genomic DNA by means of the immunoSEQ Assay, a bias-controlled multiplex PCR. The authors processed their data as follows. The number of nucleated cells in each sample was estimated by amplification of reference gene primers within the assay. To quantify the absolute abundance of each unique TCRbeta CDR3 rearrangement, sequence reads were collapsed and filtered. Productive Simpson clonality was computed per sample as the square root of Simpson's diversity index over productive rearrangements. TCRdb limited this immuneACCESS table to in-frame rearrangements with V and J called. A share of clones is missing; checked studies link under half to unresolved V genes, and the rest is unexplained. V, J and clone size derive from that table, while D and trimming were established from the DNA sequence. This sample holds about 64,000 clones; 65% to 90% were observed only once. The ten largest make up more than 0.95% of the sample.

The CDR3 covers 13 residues, taking in both the cysteine and the phenylalanine. Left in the record is the CDR3 DNA by itself, 39 bases read in frame from the first base. Trimming at the junction amounts to 6 bases on V and 3 bases on J, and the germline ends lie 10 bases apart. CDR1 and CDR2, looked up from the germline V gene, are MNHEY and SVGAGI. Collaborating institutions collected whole blood in K2EDTA tubes following their own protocols. For TCRbeta analysis, collaborators shipped samples in one of three forms: frozen whole blood, isolated PBMCs, or DNA extracted from either of those sample types.

The sequence derives from a man aged 40-49 years with acute or convalescent COVID-19. Input material: peripheral blood. This chain is built from TRBV6-5 and TRBJ2-3; D gene: possibly TRBD2, on 5 matching bases. The nucleotides are TGTGCCAGCAGGCCACCGGGGACAGATACGCAGTATTTT. Protein translation: CASRPPGTDTQYF.